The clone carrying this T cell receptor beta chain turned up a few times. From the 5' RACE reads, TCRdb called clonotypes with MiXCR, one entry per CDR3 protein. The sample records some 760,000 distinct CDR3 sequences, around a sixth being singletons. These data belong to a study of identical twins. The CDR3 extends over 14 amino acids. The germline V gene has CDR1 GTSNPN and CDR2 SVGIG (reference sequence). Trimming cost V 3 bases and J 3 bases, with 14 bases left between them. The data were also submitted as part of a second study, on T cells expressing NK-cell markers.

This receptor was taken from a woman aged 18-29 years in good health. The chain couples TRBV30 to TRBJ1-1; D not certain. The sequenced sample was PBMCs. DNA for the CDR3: TGTGCCTGGAGGTCGATAGCAGCGCACACTGAAGCTTTCTTT. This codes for CAWRSIAAHTEAFF.